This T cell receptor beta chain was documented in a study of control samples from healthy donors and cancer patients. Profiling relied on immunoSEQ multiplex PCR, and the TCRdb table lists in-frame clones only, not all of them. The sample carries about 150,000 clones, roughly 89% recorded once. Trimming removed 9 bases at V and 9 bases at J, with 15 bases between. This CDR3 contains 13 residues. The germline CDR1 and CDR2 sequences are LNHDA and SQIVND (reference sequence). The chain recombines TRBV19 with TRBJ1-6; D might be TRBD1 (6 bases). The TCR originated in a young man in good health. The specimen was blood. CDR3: CAREDSLCSPLHF. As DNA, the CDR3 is TGTGCCAGGGAGGACAGTCTTTGTTCACCCCTCCACTTT.